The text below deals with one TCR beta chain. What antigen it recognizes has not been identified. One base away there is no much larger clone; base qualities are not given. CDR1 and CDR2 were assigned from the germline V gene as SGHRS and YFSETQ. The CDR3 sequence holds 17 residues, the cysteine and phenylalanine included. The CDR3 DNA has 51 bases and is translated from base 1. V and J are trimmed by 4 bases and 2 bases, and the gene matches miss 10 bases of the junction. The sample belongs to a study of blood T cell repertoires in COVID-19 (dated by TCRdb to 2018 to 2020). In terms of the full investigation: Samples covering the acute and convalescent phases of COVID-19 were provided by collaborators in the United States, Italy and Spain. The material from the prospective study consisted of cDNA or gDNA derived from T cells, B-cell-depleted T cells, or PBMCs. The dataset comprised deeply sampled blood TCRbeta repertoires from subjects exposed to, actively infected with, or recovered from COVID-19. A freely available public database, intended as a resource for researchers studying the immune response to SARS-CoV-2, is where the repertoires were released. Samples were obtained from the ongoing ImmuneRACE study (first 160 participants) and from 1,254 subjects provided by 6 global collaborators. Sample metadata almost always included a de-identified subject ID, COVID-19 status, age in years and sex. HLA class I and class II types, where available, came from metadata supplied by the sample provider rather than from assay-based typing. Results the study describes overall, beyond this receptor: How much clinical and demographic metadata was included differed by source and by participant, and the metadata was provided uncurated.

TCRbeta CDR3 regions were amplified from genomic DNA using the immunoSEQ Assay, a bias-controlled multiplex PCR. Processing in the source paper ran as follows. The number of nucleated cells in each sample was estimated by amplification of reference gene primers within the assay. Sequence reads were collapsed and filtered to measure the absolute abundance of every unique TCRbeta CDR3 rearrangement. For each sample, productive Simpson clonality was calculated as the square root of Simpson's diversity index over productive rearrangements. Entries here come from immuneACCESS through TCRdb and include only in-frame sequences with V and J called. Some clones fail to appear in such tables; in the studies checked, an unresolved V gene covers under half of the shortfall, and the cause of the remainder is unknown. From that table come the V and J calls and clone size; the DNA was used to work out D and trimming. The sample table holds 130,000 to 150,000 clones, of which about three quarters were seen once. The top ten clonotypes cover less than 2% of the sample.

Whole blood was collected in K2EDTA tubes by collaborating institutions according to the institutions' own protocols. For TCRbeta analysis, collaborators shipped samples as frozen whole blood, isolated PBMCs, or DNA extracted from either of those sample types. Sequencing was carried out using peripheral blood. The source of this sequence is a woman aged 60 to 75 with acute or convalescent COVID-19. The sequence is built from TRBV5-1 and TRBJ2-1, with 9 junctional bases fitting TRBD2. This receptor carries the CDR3 CASSRWRLADAYNEQFF. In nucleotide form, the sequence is TGCGCCAGCAGCCGGTGGCGACTAGCGGACGCCTACAATGAGCAGTTCTTC. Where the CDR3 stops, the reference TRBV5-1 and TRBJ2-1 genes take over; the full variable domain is KAGVTQTPRYLIKTRGQQVTLSCSPISGHRSVSWYQQTPGQGLQFLFEYFSETQRNKGNFPGRFSGRQFSNSRSEMNVSTLELGDSALYLCASSRWRLADAYNEQFFGPGTRLTVL.